The source of this T cell receptor (beta chain) is a study of T cell changes during pregnancy in multiple sclerosis. Only in-frame clones appear in the TCRdb table, and some are missing; sequencing was by immunoSEQ multiplex PCR. The table has around 69,000 clones, 90% seen once. A few counts support this clone. The CDR3 extends over 17 amino acids. The V and J ends lost 0 bases and 4 bases, in that order; junction bases with no gene match: 11. The germline V gene encodes CDR1 SGHKS and CDR2 YYEKEE (reference sequence). Sequencing was performed on peripheral blood, taken in the second trimester of pregnancy. The sequence derives from a female donor in good health, enrolled as a control in a pregnancy study. The chain carries TRBV5-5 and TRBJ1-1, with TRBD1 matching 8 bases. In DNA form, the CDR3 reads TGTGCCAGCAGCTTGGTAGGCAGGGGGCTAGGGAGCACTGAAGCTTTCTTT. It translates to CASSLVGRGLGSTEAFF.